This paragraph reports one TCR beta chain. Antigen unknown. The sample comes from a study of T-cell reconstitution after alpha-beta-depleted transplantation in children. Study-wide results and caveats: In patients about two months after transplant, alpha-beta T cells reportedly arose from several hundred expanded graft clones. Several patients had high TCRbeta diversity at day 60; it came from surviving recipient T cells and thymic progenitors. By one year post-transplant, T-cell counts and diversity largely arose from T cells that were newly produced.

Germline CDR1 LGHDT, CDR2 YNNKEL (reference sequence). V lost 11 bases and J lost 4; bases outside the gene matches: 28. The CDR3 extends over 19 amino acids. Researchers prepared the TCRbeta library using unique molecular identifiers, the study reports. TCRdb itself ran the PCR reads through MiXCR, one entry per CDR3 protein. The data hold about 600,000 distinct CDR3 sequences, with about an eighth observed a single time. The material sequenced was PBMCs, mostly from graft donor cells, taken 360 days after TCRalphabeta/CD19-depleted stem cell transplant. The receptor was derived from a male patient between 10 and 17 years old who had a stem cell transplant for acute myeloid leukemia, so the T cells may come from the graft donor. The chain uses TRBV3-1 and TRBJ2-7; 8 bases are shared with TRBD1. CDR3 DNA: TGTGCCTCCTGCCAAGATGAAAGGGACAGGACTCCGGCGGGTTACGAGCAGTACTTC. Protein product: CASCQDERDRTPAGYEQYF.